The entry below describes one TCR beta chain. This specimen comes from a study of shared clonotypes between healthy human individuals. Unmatched junction bases numbered 8, after V lost 0 bases and J lost 10 bases. The germline CDR1 and CDR2 sequences are SGHNT and YYREEE (reference sequence). This CDR3 spans 16 amino acids. The repertoire was sequenced with immunoSEQ multiplex PCR; TCRdb's copy has only in-frame clones and lacks some. Here the sample spans over 2 million clones, 95% being singletons. This receptor was taken from a man aged 18-30 years in good health. Input material: naive CD4+ T cells sorted from blood. Stated subset: CD45RA+ positively selected. The chain recombines TRBV5-4 with TRBJ1-6; 9 bases match TRBD1. The DNA of the CDR3 is TGTGCCAGCAGCTTGGGCCTGGGACAGGGCAGCTCACCCCTCCACTTT. Its translation is CASSLGLGQGSSPLHF. Full variable domain (remainder filled in from reference TRBV5-4 and TRBJ1-6): ETGVTQSPTHLIKTRGQQVTLRCSSQSGHNTVSWYQQALGQGPQFIFQYYREEENGRGNFPPRFSGLQFPNYSSELNVNALELDDSALYLCASSLGLGQGSSPLHFGNGTRLTVT.